This T cell receptor (beta chain) was sequenced for a study of response to subunit inactivated influenza vaccine. Using its own MiXCR run on the RT-PCR reads, TCRdb lists one record per CDR3 protein. The sample lists approximately 500,000 distinct CDR3 sequences, around 13% occurring once. The study's findings and limits: The authors offered the suggestion that each seasonal influenza vaccination recruits few new T cells.

This clonotype has more than one count but fewer than ten. Its antigen is undetermined. The V gene end was trimmed by 3 bases and the J gene end by 8 bases; junction bases not matched to a gene: 8. The CDR3 is 17 residues long. Germline-derived CDR1 and CDR2 are LGHNA and YNFKEQ. V and J are TRBV4-2 and TRBJ2-1; 15 nucleotides match TRBD2. The clonotype was recovered from a man aged 45-60 years who received an inactivated influenza vaccine. The sample here was PBMCs from blood, taken about 6 weeks after vaccination. For the CDR3, the DNA is TGTGCCAGCAGCCACGGGACTAGCGGGGGGTGGGGTGATGAGCAGTTCTTC. Translated: CASSHGTSGGWGDEQFF.